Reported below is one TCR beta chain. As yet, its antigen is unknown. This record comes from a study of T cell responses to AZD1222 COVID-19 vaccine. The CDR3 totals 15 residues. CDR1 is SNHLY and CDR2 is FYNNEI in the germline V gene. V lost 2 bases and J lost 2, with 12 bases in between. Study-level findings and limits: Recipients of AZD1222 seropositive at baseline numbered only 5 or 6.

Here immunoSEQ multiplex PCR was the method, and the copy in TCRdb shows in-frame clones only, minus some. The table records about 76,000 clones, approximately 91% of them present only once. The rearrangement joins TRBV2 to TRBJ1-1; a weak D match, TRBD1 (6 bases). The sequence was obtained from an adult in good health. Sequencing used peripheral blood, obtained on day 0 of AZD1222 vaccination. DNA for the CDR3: TGTGCCAGCAGTGAATGGGAGGGGACAAACACTGAAGCTTTCTTT. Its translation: CASSEWEGTNTEAFF.